The 30 T cell receptor beta chains presented below share a single source sample, sequenced in a study of T cell responses to AZD1222 COVID-19 vaccine. Clones were read by immunoSEQ multiplex PCR, and TCRdb kept only the in-frame ones, dropping some. Of about 150,000 clones listed, approximately 90% are singletons. Sample: peripheral blood, taken on day 0 of AZD1222 vaccination. Source of these receptors: an adult in good health.

This clone was found a few times. This rearrangement joins TRBV6-1 to TRBJ2-1, with D perhaps given as TRBD1 or TRBD2 (7 bases each). CDR3 length: 17 amino acids. The germline CDR1 and CDR2 sequences are MNHNS and SASEGT. The V and J ends lost 3 bases and 7 bases respectively, with 22 bases between them. The CDR3 spells CASSDIVKRDRRNEQFF. The CDR3 region has the DNA TGTGCCAGCAGTGATATAGTAAAGCGGGACAGAAGGAATGAGCAGTTCTTC.

The V gene is TRBV3-1 (or the pseudogene TRBV3-2), the J gene TRBJ2-3; D remains unclear. Trimming stripped 0 bases from V and 2 bases from J, with 0 bases between. The CDR3 sequence is 12 residues long. Per the germline V gene, CDR1 is LGHDT and CDR2 is YNNKEL (reference sequence). CDR3 in DNA: TGTGCCAGCAGCCAAGACACAGATACGCAGTATTTT. It is translated as CASSQDTDTQYF.

The chain links TRBV25-1 to TRBJ2-5, with D uncertain. The CDR3 has 16 residues. Germline CDR1 MGHDK, CDR2 SYGVNS. V was trimmed by 3 bases and J by 4 bases, leaving 18 bases between them. CDR3 loop: CASSDSFGFIRETQYF. The CDR3 coding sequence is TGTGCCAGCAGTGACTCGTTTGGGTTTATACGAGAGACCCAGTACTTC.

V is TRBV5-1 and J is TRBJ2-1, with TRBD2 matching 13 bases. The CDR3 sequence is 15 residues long. J lost 10 bases, V lost 0 bases, and 4 bases had no gene match. Per germline, CDR1 SGHRS and CDR2 YFSETQ. The CDR3 reads CASSLGLAGGREQFF. As DNA, the CDR3 is TGCGCCAGCAGCTTGGGACTAGCGGGAGGCAGAGAGCAGTTCTTC.

V gene TRBV21-1 combines with J gene TRBJ1-3; the tabulated D call, TRBD1, remains unverified against the DNA. TRBV21-1 is flagged as a pseudogene. The CDR3 consists of 16 residues. In DNA, the CDR3 is TGTGCCAGCAGCAAAGGAGACAGGTGGGCCTGGAACACCATATATTTT. It yields the protein CASSKGDRWAWNTIYF.

This chain joins TRBV12-1 and TRBJ2-7; the D call of TRBD1 is as the table states it, not checked on the DNA. TRBV12-1 has pseudogene status. The CDR3 length is 16 residues. CDR3 DNA sequence: TGTGCCAGCAGCTCTTCTCCGACAGGAGCTATTTACGAGCAGTACTTC. Amino acids: CASSSSPTGAIYEQYF.

The V call is TRBV2, the J call TRBJ2-5; either TRBD1 or TRBD2 may fit D (5 bases each). Germline-derived CDR1 and CDR2 are SNHLY and FYNNEI. Trimming stripped 1 base from V and 1 base from J, with 13 bases between. The CDR3 extends over 16 amino acids. The CDR3 loop reads CASSEVGPRRQETQYF. In DNA form, the CDR3 reads TGTGCCAGCAGTGAAGTGGGACCGCGGCGCCAAGAGACCCAGTACTTC.

The chain couples TRBV20-1 to TRBJ1-5; 8 bases map to TRBD1. Germline V lookup: CDR1 DFQATT, CDR2 SNEGSKA (reference sequence). The V gene end was trimmed by 3 bases and the J gene end by 3 bases; junction bases not matched to a gene: 7. CDR3 length: 15 amino acids. CDR3: CSASGSGGLNQPQHF. As DNA, the CDR3 is TGCAGTGCTAGTGGGTCAGGGGGCCTCAATCAGCCCCAGCATTTT.

The V call is TRBV12-3 or TRBV12-4, the J call TRBJ1-1; D is unclear. V was trimmed by 1 base and J by 4 bases, leaving 4 bases between them. The CDR3 consists of 12 residues. DNA for the CDR3: TGTGCCAGCAGTTTAGGGGCCACTGAAGCTTTCTTT. This sequence encodes CASSLGATEAFF.

V gene TRBV20-1 combines with J gene TRBJ1-1, with a tentative D call TRBD1 (6 bases). The germline V gene has CDR1 DFQATT and CDR2 SNEGSKA (reference sequence). The germline V and J ends were trimmed by 5 bases and 6 bases, with 10 bases remaining between them. CDR3 length: 11 residues. The CDR3 nucleotides are TGCAGTGCTGGAGGGACATCTGAAGCTTTCTTT. As protein: CSAGGTSEAFF.

The V and J genes are TRBV6-6 and TRBJ2-7; TRBD1 agrees at 7 bases. CDR3 length: 12 residues. The trim removed 6 bases at V and 2 bases at J, leaving 1 base unmatched. The germline CDR1 and CDR2 sequences are MNHNY and SVGAGI (reference sequence). The CDR3 loop is CASRDRAYEQYF. For the CDR3, the DNA is TGTGCCAGCAGAGACAGGGCCTACGAGCAGTACTTC.

The CDR3 region has the DNA TGTGCCAGTAGTAGGGAAGACTCACTGTACTACAATGAGCAGTTCTTC. Translation gives CASSREDSLYYNEQFF. The chain is built from TRBV19 and TRBJ2-1; D remains ambiguous. The length of the CDR3 is 16 residues. V was pared by 4 bases and J by 3 bases, with 16 bases between. Germline loops: CDR1 LNHDA, CDR2 SQIVND (reference sequence).

The sample holds one count of this clone. The J gene is TRBJ2-1, the V gene TRBV11-2; 9 bases map to TRBD1. V shed 7 bases, J shed 4 bases, and the junction held 8 bases outside the gene matches. CDR1 and CDR2 from the germline V gene are SGHAT and FQNNGV. The CDR3 spans 15 residues. CDR3 amino acids: CASTLGQGLYNEQFF. In DNA, the CDR3 is TGTGCCAGCACATTGGGACAGGGACTGTACAATGAGCAGTTCTTC.

This chain uses TRBV19 with TRBJ1-2, with D uncertain. The germline CDR1 and CDR2 sequences are LNHDA and SQIVND (reference sequence). Deletions cut 6 bases from V and 3 bases from J, with 11 bases between. This CDR3 spans 13 amino acids. The CDR3 here is CASRIGEYYGYTF. CDR3 nucleotides: TGTGCCAGTAGGATCGGGGAGTACTATGGCTACACCTTC.

The gene calls are TRBV6-5 and TRBJ2-7; weak D call: TRBD1 (6 bases). The ends were cut back, 6 bases at V and 2 bases at J, with 14 bases in the middle. Germline-derived CDR1 and CDR2 are MNHEY and SVGAGI. CDR3 length: 14 amino acids. This CDR3 reads CASSWAGDAYEQYF. The CDR3 nucleotides are TGTGCCAGCAGCTGGGCAGGGGATGCCTACGAGCAGTACTTC.

The chain recombines TRBV19 with TRBJ2-7; perhaps TRBD2 as D (7 bases). The germline V gene has CDR1 LNHDA and CDR2 SQIVND (reference sequence). With 5 bases removed from V and 5 bases from J, the gap between germline ends came to 28 bases. This CDR3 is built from 18 residues. CDR3 bases: TGTGCCAGTAGTCCCTCGGGGGGACATAGACCCGAGGTGGACGAGCAGTACTTC. Translation: CASSPSGGHRPEVDEQYF.

This chain connects TRBV7-3 to TRBJ1-1; TRBD1 matches at 7 bases. Looked up from germline, CDR1 is SGHTA and CDR2 is FQGTGA. V was clipped by 5 bases and J by 5 bases; unmatched bases: 11. The CDR3 runs 15 residues. The CDR3 nucleotides are TGTGCCAGCAGCCCGTCGACAGGGACGAGGACTGAAGCTTTCTTT. This translates into CASSPSTGTRTEAFF. Variable domain in full (rest from reference TRBV7-3 and TRBJ1-1): GAGVSQTPSNKVTEKGKYVELRCDPISGHTALYWYRQSLGQGPEFLIYFQGTGAADDSGLPNDRFFAVRPEGSVSTLKIQRTERGDSAVYLCASSPSTGTRTEAFFGQGTRLTVV.

The chain employs TRBV7-9 and TRBJ1-4; tentatively, D is TRBD1 (6 bases). V lost 5 bases, J lost 4 bases, and 14 bases lay in between. The CDR3 length is 15 residues. Looked up from germline, CDR1 is SEHNR and CDR2 is FQNEAQ (reference sequence). The CDR3, as DNA: TGTGCCAGCAGCATGGCAGGGGAGGGTAATGAAAAACTGTTTTTT. It is translated as CASSMAGEGNEKLFF.

This rearrangement joins TRBV28 to TRBJ2-5; a possible D gene is TRBD1 (6 bases). V shed 6 bases and J shed 2 bases, with 19 bases lying between them. CDR1 and CDR2 from the germline V gene are MDHEN and SYDVKM. The CDR3 contains 16 residues. CDR3 residues: CASSLKQGWVQETQYF. In DNA, the CDR3 is TGTGCCAGCAGCCTAAAACAGGGTTGGGTTCAAGAGACCCAGTACTTC.

The chain recombines TRBV15 with TRBJ2-6; no clear D gene. This CDR3 is 14 amino acids long. Trimming stripped 6 bases from V and 0 bases from J, with 6 bases between. CDR1 and CDR2 from the germline V gene are LNHNV and YYDKDF (reference sequence). CDR3 sequence: CATRDNSGANVLTF. DNA for the CDR3: TGTGCCACCAGAGACAACTCTGGGGCCAACGTCCTGACTTTC.

To note about this clone: The sample contains more than one DNA sequence encoding this CDR3. The genes are TRBV5-1 and TRBJ2-3, with 10 bases fitting TRBD2. This CDR3 contains 16 residues. In germline, CDR1 is SGHRS, CDR2 YFSETQ. J gave up 1 base and V 0 bases, and 2 bases lay outside the gene matches. CDR3 sequence reads: CASSLGLAGGTDTQYF. The CDR3 DNA follows: TGCGCCAGCAGCTTGGGCCTAGCGGGAGGCACAGATACGCAGTATTTT.

The rearrangement joins TRBV6-5 to TRBJ1-4; no firm D call. CDR3 length equals 14 residues. Trimming removed 2 bases at V and 0 bases at J, with 4 bases between. Looked up from germline, CDR1 is MNHEY and CDR2 is SVGAGI. Here the CDR3 reads CASSYGATNEKLFF. In DNA, the CDR3 is TGTGCCAGCAGTTACGGTGCAACTAATGAAAAACTGTTTTTT.

The chain is built from TRBV2 and TRBJ1-2, with 11 bases identical to TRBD1. CDR1 SNHLY and CDR2 FYNNEI come from the germline V gene. CDR3 length equals 15 residues. J gave up 4 bases and V 7 bases, and 8 bases lay outside the gene matches. CDR3 coding DNA: TGTGCCAGCAAAGAGAGGACAGGGGGCATCTATGGCTACACCTTC. It translates to CASKERTGGIYGYTF.

About this clone itself: At one end the junction does not follow the germline gene, possibly because of a read error. The chain joins TRBV15 to TRBJ2-2, with 7 positions matching TRBD1. The CDR3 contains 17 residues. Looked up from germline, CDR1 is LNHNV and CDR2 is YYDKDF (reference sequence). CDR3 in amino acids: CATSRDSGGVLIGELFF. CDR3 coding DNA: TGTGCCACCAGTAGAGATTCAGGGGGAGTCCTAATCGGGGAGCTGTTTTTT. Full variable domain (rest looked up from reference TRBV15 and TRBJ2-2): DAMVIQNPRYQVTQFGKPVTLSCSQTLNHNVMYWYQQKSSQAPKLLFHYYDKDFNNEADTPDNFQSRRPNTSFCFLDIRSPGLGDTAMYLCATSRDSGGVLIGELFFGEGSRLTVL.

V usage is TRBV7-9 and J usage is TRBJ1-5; weak D call: TRBD1 (6 bases). This CDR3 region has 14 residues. V was trimmed by 1 base and J by 8 bases, leaving 12 bases between them. The germline V gene has CDR1 SEHNR and CDR2 FQNEAQ (reference sequence). The CDR3 region has the DNA TGTGCCAGCAGCTTAGGTCGGGGGCTGGAGCCCCAGCATTTT. Translating gives CASSLGRGLEPQHF. The complete variable domain, with remaining parts taken from reference TRBV7-9 and TRBJ1-5, reads DTGVSQNPRHKITKRGQNVTFRCDPISEHNRLYWYRQTLGQGPEFLTYFQNEAQLEKSRLLSDRFSAERPKGSFSTLEIQRTEQGDSAMYLCASSLGRGLEPQHFGDGTRLSIL.

The chain employs TRBV19 and TRBJ2-1, with 10 bases identical to TRBD2. Germline V lookup: CDR1 LNHDA, CDR2 SQIVND (reference sequence). The CDR3 contains 17 residues. The V and J ends lost 2 bases and 9 bases, in that order; junction bases with no gene match: 13. CDR3 bases: TGTGCCAGTAGTATATCTTCCGGACTAGCGGTCGGCGGTGAGCAGTTCTTC. This sequence encodes CASSISSGLAVGGEQFF. Filled out from reference TRBV19 and TRBJ2-1, the complete variable domain reads DGGITQSPKYLFRKEGQNVTLSCEQNLNHDAMYWYRQDPGQGLRLIYYSQIVNDFQKGDIAEGYSVSREKKESFPLTVTSAQKNPTAFYLCASSISSGLAVGGEQFFGPGTRLTVL.

This chain uses TRBV9 with TRBJ2-3; TRBD2 matches at 9 bases. This CDR3 has 15 residues. Per germline, CDR1 SGDLS and CDR2 YYNGEE. Trimming at V came to 2 bases and at J to 2 bases, leaving 3 bases not matched to a gene. For the CDR3, the DNA is TGTGCCAGCAGCGTGTTAGCGGGAGACACAGATACGCAGTATTTT. Translated, it gives CASSVLAGDTDTQYF.

The CDR3 region has the DNA TGTGCCAGCAGCGTAAGCGGGAGCTCCTACAATGAGCAGTTCTTC. Translating it yields CASSVSGSSYNEQFF. This chain joins TRBV9 and TRBJ2-1, with 8 bases fitting TRBD2. V lost 1 base and J lost 0; bases outside the gene matches: 0. This CDR3 spans 15 amino acids. From germline, CDR1 is SGDLS and CDR2 YYNGEE. Looking up the rest from reference TRBV9 and TRBJ2-1 gives the full variable domain: DSGVTQTPKHLITATGQRVTLRCSPRSGDLSVYWYQQSLDQGLQFLIQYYNGEERAKGNILERFSAQQFPDLHSELNLSSLELGDSALYFCASSVSGSSYNEQFFGPGTRLTVL.

J is TRBJ2-7 and V is TRBV4-1; D assignment may be TRBD1 or TRBD2 (5 bases each). V shed 4 bases and J shed 1 base, with 14 bases lying between them. The CDR3 runs 15 residues. The V gene's germline CDR1 is MGHRA and CDR2 YSYEKL. In DNA, the CDR3 is TGCGCCAGCAGCCCCCATGAGGGGAATTCCTACGAGCAGTACTTC. It yields the protein CASSPHEGNSYEQYF.

The chain recombines TRBV5-8 with TRBJ1-6; a weak D match, TRBD1 (5 bases). Germline V gene lookup returns CDR1 SGHTS and CDR2 YDEGEE. This CDR3 region has 16 residues. The V end lost 1 base, the J end lost 7 bases, and 15 bases lay between the germline ends. The CDR3 coding sequence is TGTGCCAGCAGCTTGTCGGGGCGTATGGGAAATTCACCCCTCCACTTT. Its translation: CASSLSGRMGNSPLHF.